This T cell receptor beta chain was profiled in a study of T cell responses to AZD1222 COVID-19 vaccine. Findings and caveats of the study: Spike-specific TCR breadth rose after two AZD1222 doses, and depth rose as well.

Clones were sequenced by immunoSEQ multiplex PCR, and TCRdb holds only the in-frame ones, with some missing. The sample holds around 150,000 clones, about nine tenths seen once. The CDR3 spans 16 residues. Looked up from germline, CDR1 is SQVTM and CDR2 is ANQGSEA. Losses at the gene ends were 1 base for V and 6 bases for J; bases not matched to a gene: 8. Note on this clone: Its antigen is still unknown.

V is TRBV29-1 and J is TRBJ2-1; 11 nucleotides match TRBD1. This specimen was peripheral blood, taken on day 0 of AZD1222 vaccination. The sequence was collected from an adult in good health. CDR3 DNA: TGCAGCGTTGAAGCCCCAGGACAGGGGGCGTTCAATGAGCAGTTCTTC. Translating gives CSVEAPGQGAFNEQFF.